Below, 5 T cell receptor beta chains from the same sample are listed, as sequenced in a study of cytomegalovirus exposure and HLA in healthy donors. PCR used 60 Vbeta primers and 13 Jbeta primers. The protocol was immunoSEQ multiplex PCR, while the TCRdb copy is restricted to in-frame clones and leaves out a portion. The data show under 110,000 clones, 60% to 80% seen once. Sequenced sample: PBMCs. The source of these receptors is a female donor in good health and CMV-seronegative.

This sequence joins TRBV27 and TRBJ1-2, with TRBD1 matching 8 bases. Germline V CDR1 and CDR2: MNHEY, SMNVEV (reference sequence). With 8 bases clipped from V and 8 bases from J, the junction kept 13 bases outside the gene matches. The CDR3 totals 14 residues. The CDR3 reads CASRPGGGPWGYTF. In DNA, the CDR3 is TGTGCCAGCCGTCCAGGGGGCGGGCCCTGGGGCTACACCTTC.

This clone was seen a handful of times. This rearrangement joins TRBV6-4 to TRBJ2-2; D is perhaps TRBD2 (5 bases). The germline V and J ends were trimmed by 2 bases and 2 bases, with 6 bases remaining between them. The germline CDR1 and CDR2 sequences are MRHNA and SNTAGT. This CDR3 spans 14 amino acids. The CDR3 nucleotides read TGTGCCAGCAGTGACGGACTTAACACCGGGGAGCTGTTTTTT. The encoded protein is CASSDGLNTGELFF.

The gene calls are TRBV9 and TRBJ2-2, with 11 nucleotides matching TRBD2. Trimming cost V 2 bases and J 4 bases; bases outside gene matches: 13. The CDR3 has 19 residues. CDR1 is SGDLS, CDR2 YYNGEE, per germline. The CDR3 DNA reads TGTGCCAGCAGCGTGACCCCCCTAGCGGGAGGTTCGGGCACCGGGGAGCTGTTTTTT. It yields the protein CASSVTPLAGGSGTGELFF.

This sequence joins TRBV5-1 and TRBJ2-5; D gene unclear. Germline CDR1 SGHRS, CDR2 YFSETQ. The CDR3 covers 13 residues. Trimming took 0 bases from V and 2 from J, leaving 5 bases between them. The CDR3 nucleotides read TGCGCCAGCAGCTTGGGGCCGCAAGAGACCCAGTACTTC. This translates into CASSLGPQETQYF. The full variable domain, its missing parts supplied by reference TRBV5-1 and TRBJ2-5, is KAGVTQTPRYLIKTRGQQVTLSCSPISGHRSVSWYQQTPGQGLQFLFEYFSETQRNKGNFPGRFSGRQFSNSRSEMNVSTLELGDSALYLCASSLGPQETQYFGPGTRLLVL.

The rearrangement joins TRBV6-5 to TRBJ2-7; 9 nucleotides line up with TRBD1. J gave up 2 bases and V 5 bases, and 7 bases lay outside the gene matches. The CDR3 spans 15 residues. From germline, CDR1 is MNHEY and CDR2 SVGAGI. CDR3 coding DNA: TGTGCCAGCAGTCCTTCCGGGACAGGGCCCTACGAGCAGTACTTC. Translating gives CASSPSGTGPYEQYF.